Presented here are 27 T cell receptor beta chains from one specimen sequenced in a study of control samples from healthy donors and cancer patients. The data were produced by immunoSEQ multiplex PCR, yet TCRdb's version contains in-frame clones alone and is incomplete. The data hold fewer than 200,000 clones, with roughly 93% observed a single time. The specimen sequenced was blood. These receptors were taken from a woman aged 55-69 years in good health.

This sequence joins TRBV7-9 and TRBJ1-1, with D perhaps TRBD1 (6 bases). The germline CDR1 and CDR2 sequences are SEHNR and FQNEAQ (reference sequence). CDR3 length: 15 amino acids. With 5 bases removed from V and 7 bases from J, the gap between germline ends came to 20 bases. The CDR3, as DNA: TGTGCCAGCAGCCCATCGACAGGCCGCTCGTTTGAAGCTTTCTTT. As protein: CASSPSTGRSFEAFF.

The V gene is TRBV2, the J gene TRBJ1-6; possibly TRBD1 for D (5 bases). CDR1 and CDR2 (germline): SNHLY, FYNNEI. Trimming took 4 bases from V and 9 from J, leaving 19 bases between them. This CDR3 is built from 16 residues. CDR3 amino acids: CASSGGRAIIRSPLHF. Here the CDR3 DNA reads TGTGCCAGCAGTGGGGGGAGGGCTATTATCCGTTCACCCCTCCACTTT. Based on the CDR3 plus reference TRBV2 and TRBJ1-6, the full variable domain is EPEVTQTPSHQVTQMGQEVILRCVPISNHLYFYWYRQILGQKVEFLVSFYNNEISEKSEIFDDQFSVERPDGSNFTLKIRSTKLEDSAMYFCASSGGRAIIRSPLHFGNGTRLTVT.

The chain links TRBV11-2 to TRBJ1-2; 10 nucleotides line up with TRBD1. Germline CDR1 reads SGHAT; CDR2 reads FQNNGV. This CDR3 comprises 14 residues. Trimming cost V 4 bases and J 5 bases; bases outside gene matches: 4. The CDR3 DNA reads TGTGCCAGCAGCTCCGGACAGGGGGATTATGGCTACACCTTC. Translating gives CASSSGQGDYGYTF.

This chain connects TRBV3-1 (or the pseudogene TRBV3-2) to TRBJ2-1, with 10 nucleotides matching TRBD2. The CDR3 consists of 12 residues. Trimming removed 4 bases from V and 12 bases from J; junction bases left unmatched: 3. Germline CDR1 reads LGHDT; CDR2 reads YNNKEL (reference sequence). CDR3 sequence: CASSLTSGLQFF. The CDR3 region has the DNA TGTGCCAGCAGCCTGACTAGCGGGTTGCAGTTCTTC.

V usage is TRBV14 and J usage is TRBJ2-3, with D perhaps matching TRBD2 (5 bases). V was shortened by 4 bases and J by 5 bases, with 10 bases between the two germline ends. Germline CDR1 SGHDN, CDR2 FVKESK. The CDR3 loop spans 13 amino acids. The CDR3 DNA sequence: TGTGCCAGCAGCCCGAATGAGGGAGATACGCAGTATTTT. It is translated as CASSPNEGDTQYF.

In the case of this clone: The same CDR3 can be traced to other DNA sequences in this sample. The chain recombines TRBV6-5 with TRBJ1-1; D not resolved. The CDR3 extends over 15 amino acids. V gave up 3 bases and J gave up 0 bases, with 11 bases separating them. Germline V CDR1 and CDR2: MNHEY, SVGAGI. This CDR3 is CASSYFGQVNTEAFF. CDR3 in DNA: TGTGCCAGCAGTTATTTCGGTCAGGTGAACACTGAAGCTTTCTTT.

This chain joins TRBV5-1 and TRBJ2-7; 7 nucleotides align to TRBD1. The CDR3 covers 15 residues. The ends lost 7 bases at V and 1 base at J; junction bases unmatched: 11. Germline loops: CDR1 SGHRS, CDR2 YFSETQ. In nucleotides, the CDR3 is TGCGCCAGCGGACGACAGGGCCTGGGTTCCTACGAGCAGTACTTC. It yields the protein CASGRQGLGSYEQYF.

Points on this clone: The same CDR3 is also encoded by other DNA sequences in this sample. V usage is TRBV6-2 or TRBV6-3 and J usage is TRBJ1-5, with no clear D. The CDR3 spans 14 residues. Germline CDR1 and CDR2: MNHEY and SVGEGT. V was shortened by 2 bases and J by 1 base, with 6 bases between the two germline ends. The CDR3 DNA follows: TGTGCCAGCAGTTACCTAGGGAGCAATCAGCCCCAGCATTTT. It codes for CASSYLGSNQPQHF.

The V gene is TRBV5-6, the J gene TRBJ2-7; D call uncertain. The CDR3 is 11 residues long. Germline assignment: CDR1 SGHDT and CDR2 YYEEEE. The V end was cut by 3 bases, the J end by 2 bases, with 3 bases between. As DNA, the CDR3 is TGTGCCAGCAGCTCCACCTACGAGCAGTACTTC. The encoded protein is CASSSTYEQYF.

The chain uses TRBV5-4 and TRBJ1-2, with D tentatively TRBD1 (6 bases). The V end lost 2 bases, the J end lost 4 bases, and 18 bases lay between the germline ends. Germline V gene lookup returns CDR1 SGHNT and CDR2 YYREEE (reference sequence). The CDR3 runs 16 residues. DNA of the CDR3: TGTGCCAGCAGCTTAGGGACGGGGGGCAACCCCTATGGCTACACCTTC. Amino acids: CASSLGTGGNPYGYTF.

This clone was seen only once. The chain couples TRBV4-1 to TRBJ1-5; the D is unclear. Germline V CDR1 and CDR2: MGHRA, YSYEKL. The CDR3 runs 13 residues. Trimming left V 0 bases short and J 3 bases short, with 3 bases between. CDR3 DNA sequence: TGCGCCAGCAGCCAAGATGACAATCAGCCCCAGCATTTT. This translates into CASSQDDNQPQHF.

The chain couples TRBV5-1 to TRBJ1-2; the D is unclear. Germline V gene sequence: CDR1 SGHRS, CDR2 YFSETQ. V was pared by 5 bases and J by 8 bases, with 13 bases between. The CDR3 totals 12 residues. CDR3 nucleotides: TGCGCCAGCAGTTTGACCATGACAGGCTACACCTTC. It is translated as CASSLTMTGYTF.

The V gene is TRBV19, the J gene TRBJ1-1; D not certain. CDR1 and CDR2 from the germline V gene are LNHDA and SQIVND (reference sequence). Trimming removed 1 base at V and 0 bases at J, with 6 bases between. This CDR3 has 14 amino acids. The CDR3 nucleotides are TGTGCCAGTAGTATAGCGACGATGAACACTGAAGCTTTCTTT. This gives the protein CASSIATMNTEAFF.

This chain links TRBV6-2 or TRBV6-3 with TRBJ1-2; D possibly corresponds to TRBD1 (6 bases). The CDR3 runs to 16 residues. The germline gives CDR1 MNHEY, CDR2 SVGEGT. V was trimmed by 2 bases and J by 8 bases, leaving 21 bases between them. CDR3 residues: CASSYPGQLKRRGYTF. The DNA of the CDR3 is TGTGCCAGCAGTTACCCCGGACAGTTGAAGAGGAGAGGCTACACCTTC.

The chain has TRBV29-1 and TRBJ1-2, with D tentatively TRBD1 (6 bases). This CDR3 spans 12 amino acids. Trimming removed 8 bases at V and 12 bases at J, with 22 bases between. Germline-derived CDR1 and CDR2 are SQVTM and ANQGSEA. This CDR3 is CSISDQGGRDTF. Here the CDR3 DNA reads TGCAGCATATCCGACCAAGGGGGAAGGGACACCTTC.

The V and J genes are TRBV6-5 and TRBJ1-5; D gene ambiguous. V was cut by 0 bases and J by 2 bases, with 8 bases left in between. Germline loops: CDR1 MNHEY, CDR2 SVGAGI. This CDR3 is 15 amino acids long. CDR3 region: CASSYSGSGNQPQHF. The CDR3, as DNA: TGTGCCAGCAGTTACTCGGGTAGTGGCAATCAGCCCCAGCATTTT.

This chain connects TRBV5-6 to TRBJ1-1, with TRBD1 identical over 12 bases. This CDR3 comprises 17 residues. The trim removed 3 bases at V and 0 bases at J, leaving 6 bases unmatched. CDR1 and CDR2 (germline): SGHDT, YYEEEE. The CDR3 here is CASSSPGTGGLNTEAFF. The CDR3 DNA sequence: TGTGCCAGCAGCTCACCCGGGACAGGGGGCTTGAACACTGAAGCTTTCTTT.

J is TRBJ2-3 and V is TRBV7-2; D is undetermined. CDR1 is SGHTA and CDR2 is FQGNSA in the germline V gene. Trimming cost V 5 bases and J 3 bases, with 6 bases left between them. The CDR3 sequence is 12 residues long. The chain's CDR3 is CASSVLTDTQYF. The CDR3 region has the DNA TGTGCCAGCAGCGTGCTTACAGATACGCAGTATTTT.

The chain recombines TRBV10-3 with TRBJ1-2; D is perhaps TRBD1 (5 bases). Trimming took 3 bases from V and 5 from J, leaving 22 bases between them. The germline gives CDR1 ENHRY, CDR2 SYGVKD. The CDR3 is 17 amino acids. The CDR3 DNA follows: TGTGCCATCAGTGATGCGGACAACCCGATTGGAGGTTATGGCTACACCTTC. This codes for CAISDADNPIGGYGYTF.

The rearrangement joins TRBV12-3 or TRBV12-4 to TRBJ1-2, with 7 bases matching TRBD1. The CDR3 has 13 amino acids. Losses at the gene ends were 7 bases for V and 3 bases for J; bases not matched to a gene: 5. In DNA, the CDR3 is TGTGCCAGCAATACAGGGGCTTACTATGGCTACACCTTC. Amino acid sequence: CASNTGAYYGYTF.

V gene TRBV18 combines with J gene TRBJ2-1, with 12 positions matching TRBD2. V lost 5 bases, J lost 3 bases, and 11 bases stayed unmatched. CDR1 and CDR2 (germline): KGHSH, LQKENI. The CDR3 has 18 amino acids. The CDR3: CASSSRTSGDTIYNEQFF. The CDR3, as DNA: TGTGCCAGCTCATCACGGACTAGCGGGGACACCATCTACAATGAGCAGTTCTTC.

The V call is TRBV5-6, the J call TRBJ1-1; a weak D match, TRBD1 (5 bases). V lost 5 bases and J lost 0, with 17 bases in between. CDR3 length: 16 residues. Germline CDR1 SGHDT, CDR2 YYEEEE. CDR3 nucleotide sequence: TGTGCCAGCAGTCTCGGTGGGGCGCGCATGAACACTGAAGCTTTCTTT. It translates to CASSLGGARMNTEAFF. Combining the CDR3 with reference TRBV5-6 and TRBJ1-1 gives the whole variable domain DAGVTQSPTHLIKTRGQQVTLRCSPKSGHDTVSWYQQALGQGPQFIFQYYEEEERQRGNFPDRFSGHQFPNYSSELNVNALLLGDSALYLCASSLGGARMNTEAFFGQGTRLTVV.

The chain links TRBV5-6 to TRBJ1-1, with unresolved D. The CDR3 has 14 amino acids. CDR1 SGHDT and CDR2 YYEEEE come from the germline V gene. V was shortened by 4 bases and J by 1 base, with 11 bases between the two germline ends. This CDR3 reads CASSRRRGNTEAFF. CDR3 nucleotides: TGTGCCAGCAGCCGACGACGGGGGAACACTGAAGCTTTCTTT.

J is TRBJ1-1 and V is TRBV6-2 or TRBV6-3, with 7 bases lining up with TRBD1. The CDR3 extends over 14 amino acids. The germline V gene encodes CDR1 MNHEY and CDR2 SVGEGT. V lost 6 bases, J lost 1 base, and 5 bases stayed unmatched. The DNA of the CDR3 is TGTGCCAGCAGCCGGACAGGTCCGAACACTGAAGCTTTCTTT. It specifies CASSRTGPNTEAFF.

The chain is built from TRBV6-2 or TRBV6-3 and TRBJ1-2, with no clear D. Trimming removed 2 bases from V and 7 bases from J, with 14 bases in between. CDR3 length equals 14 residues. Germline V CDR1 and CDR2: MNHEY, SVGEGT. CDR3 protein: CASSYDGSTGGYTF. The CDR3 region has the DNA TGTGCCAGCAGTTACGACGGGAGTACGGGTGGCTACACCTTC.

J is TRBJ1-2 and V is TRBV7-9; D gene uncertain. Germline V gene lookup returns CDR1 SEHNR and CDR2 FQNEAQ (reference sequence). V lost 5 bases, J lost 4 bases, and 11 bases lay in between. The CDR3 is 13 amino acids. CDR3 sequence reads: CASSREGSYGYTF. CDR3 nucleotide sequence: TGTGCCAGCAGCCGAGAAGGGTCCTATGGCTACACCTTC.

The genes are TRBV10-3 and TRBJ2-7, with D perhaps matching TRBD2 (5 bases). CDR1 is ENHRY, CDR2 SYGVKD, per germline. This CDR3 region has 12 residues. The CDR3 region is CAILAKSYEQYF. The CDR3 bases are TGTGCGATCCTAGCCAAATCCTACGAGCAGTACTTC.